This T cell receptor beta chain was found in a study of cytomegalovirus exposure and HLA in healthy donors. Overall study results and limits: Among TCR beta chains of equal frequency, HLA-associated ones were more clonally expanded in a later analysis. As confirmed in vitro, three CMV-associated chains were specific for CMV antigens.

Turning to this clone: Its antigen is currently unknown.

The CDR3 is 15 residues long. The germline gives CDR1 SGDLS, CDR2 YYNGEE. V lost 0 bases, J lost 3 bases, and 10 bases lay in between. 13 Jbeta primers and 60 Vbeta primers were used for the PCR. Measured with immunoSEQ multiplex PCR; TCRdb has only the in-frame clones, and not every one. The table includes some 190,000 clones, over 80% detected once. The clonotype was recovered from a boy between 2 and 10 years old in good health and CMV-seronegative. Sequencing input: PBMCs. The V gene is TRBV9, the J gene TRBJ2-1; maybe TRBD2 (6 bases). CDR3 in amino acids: CASSVGGTVYNEQFF. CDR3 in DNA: TGTGCCAGCAGCGTAGGGGGGACTGTCTACAATGAGCAGTTCTTC.